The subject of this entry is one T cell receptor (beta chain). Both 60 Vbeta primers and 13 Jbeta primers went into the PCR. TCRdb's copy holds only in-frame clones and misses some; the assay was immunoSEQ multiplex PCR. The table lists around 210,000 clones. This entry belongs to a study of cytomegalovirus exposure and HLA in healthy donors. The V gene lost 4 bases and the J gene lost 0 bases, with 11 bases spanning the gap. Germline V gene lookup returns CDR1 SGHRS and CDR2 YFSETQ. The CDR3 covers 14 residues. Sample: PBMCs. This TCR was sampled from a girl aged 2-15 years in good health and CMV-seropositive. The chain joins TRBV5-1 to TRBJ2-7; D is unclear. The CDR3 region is CASSGAWPSYEQYF. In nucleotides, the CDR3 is TGCGCCAGCAGCGGTGCTTGGCCCTCCTACGAGCAGTACTTC.